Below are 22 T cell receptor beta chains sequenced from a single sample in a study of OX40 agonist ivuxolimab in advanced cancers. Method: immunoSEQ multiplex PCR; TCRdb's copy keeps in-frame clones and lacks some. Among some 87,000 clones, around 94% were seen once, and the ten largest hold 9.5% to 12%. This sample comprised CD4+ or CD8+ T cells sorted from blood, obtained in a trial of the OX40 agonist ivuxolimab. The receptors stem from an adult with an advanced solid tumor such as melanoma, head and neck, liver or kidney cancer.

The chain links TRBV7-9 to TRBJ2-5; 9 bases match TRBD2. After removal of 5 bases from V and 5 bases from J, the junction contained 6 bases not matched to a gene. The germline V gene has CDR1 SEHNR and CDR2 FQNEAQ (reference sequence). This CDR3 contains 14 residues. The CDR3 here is CASSLGLALETQYF. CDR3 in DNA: TGTGCCAGCAGCCTTGGACTAGCGCTTGAGACCCAGTACTTC.

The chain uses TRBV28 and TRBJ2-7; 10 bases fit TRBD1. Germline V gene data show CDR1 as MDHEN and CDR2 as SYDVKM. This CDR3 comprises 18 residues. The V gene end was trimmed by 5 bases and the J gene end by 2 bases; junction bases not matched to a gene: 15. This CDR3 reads CASSARTGGRLAAYEQYF. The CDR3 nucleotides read TGTGCCAGCAGTGCGCGGACAGGGGGTCGGCTAGCCGCCTACGAGCAGTACTTC.

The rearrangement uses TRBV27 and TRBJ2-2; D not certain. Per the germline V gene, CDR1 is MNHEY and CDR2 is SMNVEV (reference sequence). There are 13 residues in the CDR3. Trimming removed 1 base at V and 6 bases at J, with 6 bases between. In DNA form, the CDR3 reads TGTGCCAGCAGTTTATGGAATTCCGGGGAGCTGTTTTTT. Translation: CASSLWNSGELFF.

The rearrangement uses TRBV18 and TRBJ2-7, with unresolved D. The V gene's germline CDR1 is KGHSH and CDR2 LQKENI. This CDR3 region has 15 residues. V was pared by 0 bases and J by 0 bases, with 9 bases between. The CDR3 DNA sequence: TGTGCCAGCTCACCACCAGACGGACGCTCCTACGAGCAGTACTTC. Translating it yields CASSPPDGRSYEQYF.

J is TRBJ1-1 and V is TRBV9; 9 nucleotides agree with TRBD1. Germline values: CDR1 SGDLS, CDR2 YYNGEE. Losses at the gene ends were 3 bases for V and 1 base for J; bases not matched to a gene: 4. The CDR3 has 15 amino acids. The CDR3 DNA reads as TGTGCCAGCAGCGAGGGACAGGGCGGGAACACTGAAGCTTTCTTT. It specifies CASSEGQGGNTEAFF.

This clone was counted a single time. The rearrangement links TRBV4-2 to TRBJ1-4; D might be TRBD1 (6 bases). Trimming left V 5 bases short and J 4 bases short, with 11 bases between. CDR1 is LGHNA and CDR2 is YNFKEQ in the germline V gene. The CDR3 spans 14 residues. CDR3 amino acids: CASSLDRYNEKLFF. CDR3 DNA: TGTGCCAGCAGCTTGGACAGATATAATGAAAAACTGTTTTTT.

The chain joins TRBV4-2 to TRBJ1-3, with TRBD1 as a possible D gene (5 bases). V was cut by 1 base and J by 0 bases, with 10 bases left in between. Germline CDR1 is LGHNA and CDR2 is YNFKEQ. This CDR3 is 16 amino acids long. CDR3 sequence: CASSQVTGTSGNTIYF. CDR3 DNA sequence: TGTGCCAGCAGCCAAGTCACAGGCACCTCTGGAAACACCATATATTTT.

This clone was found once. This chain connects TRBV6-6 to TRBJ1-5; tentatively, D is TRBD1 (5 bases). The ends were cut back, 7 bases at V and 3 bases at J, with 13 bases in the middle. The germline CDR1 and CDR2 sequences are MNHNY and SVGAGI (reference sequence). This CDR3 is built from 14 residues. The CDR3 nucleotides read TGTGCCAGCAATAGGGTAGGGGCCAATCAGCCCCAGCATTTT. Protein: CASNRVGANQPQHF.

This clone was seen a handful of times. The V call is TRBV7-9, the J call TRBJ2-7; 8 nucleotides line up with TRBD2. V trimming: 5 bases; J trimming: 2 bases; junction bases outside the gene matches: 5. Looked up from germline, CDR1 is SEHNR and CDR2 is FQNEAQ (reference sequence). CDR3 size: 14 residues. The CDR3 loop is CASSPSGRTYEQYF. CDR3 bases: TGTGCCAGCAGCCCCAGCGGGAGAACCTACGAGCAGTACTTC.

The CDR3 region is CASGPGLAETQYF. CDR3 coding DNA: TGTGCTAGTGGTCCGGGACTAGCTGAGACCCAGTACTTC. The chain couples TRBV12-5 to TRBJ2-5; 9 bases align to TRBD2. The CDR3 runs to 13 residues. J lost 5 bases, V lost 5 bases, and 3 bases had no gene match. Germline V gene lookup returns CDR1 LGHNT and CDR2 FRNRAP. The variable domain in full, with the rest retrieved from reference TRBV12-5 and TRBJ2-5, is DARVTQTPRHKVTEMGQEVTMRCQPILGHNTVFWYRQTMMQGLELLAYFRNRAPLDDSGMPKDRFSAEMPDATLATLKIQPSEPRDSAVYFCASGPGLAETQYFGPGTRLLVL.

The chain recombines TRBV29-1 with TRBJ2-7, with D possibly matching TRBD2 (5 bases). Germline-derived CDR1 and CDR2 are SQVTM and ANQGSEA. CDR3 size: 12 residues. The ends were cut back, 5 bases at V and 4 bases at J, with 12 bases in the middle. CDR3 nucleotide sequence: TGCAGCGTTCTAGGTAGCGAATACGAGCAGTACTTC. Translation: CSVLGSEYEQYF.

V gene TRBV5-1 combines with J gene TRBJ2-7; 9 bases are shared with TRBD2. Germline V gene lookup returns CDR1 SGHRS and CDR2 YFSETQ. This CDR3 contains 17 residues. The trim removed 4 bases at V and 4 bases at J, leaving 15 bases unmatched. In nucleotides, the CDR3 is TGCGCCAGCAGCACCGGACTAGCGTCTAATGCCCCATACGAGCAGTACTTC. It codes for CASSTGLASNAPYEQYF. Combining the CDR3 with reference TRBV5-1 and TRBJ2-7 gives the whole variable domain KAGVTQTPRYLIKTRGQQVTLSCSPISGHRSVSWYQQTPGQGLQFLFEYFSETQRNKGNFPGRFSGRQFSNSRSEMNVSTLELGDSALYLCASSTGLASNAPYEQYFGPGTRLTVT.

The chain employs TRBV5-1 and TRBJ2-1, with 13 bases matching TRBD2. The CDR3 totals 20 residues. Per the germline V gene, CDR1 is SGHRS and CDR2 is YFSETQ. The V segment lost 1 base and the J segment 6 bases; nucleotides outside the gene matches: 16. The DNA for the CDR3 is TGCGCCAGCAGCTTGAGGACTAGCGGGAGTAGTGCCTTTCGGGCCAATGAGCAGTTCTTC. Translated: CASSLRTSGSSAFRANEQFF.

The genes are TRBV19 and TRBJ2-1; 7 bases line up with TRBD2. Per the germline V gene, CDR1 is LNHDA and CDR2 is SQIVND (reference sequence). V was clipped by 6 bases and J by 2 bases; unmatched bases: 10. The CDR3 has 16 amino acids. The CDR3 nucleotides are TGTGCCAGTAGCCCAGAGGGGAGGGGACCCTACAATGAGCAGTTCTTC. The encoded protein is CASSPEGRGPYNEQFF.

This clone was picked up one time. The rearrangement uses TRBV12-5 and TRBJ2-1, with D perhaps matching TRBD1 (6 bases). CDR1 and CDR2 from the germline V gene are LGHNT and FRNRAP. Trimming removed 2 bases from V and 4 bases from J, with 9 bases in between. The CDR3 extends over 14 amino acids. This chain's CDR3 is CASGLWQGYNEQFF. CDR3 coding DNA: TGTGCTAGTGGTTTGTGGCAGGGGTACAATGAGCAGTTCTTC.

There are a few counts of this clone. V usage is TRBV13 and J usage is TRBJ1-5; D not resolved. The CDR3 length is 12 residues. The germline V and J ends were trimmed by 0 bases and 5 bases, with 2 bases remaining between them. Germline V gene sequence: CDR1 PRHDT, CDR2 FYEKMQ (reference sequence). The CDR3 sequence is CASSLGDQPQHF. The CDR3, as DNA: TGTGCCAGCAGCTTAGGGGATCAGCCCCAGCATTTT.

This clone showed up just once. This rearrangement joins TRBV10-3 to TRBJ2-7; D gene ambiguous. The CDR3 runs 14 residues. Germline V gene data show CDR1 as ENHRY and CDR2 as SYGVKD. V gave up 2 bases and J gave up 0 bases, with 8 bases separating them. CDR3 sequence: CAISEGQSSYEQYF. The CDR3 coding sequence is TGTGCCATCAGTGAGGGGCAGAGCTCCTACGAGCAGTACTTC.

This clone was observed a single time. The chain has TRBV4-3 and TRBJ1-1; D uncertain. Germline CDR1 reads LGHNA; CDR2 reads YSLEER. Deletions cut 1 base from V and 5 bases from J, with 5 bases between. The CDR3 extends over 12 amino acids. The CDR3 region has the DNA TGCGCCAGCAGCCAAGGGCAGACTGAAGCTTTCTTT. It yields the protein CASSQGQTEAFF.

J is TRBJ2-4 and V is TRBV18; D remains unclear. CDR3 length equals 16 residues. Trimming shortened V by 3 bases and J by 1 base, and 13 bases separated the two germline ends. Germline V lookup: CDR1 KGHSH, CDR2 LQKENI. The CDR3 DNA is TGTGCCAGCTCACCCCCGTCCTCCCTGGCCAAAAACATTCAGTACTTC. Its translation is CASSPPSSLAKNIQYF.

Written as DNA, the CDR3 is TGTGCCAGCAGCTCGTACGAGGAGCAGTACTTC. It yields the protein CASSSYEEQYF. The J gene is TRBJ2-7, the V gene TRBV13; D is undetermined. The germline V gene encodes CDR1 PRHDT and CDR2 FYEKMQ (reference sequence). CDR3 size: 11 residues. V shed 4 bases and J shed 7 bases, with 8 bases lying between them.

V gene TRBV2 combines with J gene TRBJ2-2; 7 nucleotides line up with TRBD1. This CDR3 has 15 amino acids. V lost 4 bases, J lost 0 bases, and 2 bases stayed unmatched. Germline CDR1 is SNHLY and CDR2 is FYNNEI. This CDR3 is CASSGQGANTGELFF. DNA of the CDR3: TGTGCCAGCAGTGGGCAGGGGGCGAACACCGGGGAGCTGTTTTTT.

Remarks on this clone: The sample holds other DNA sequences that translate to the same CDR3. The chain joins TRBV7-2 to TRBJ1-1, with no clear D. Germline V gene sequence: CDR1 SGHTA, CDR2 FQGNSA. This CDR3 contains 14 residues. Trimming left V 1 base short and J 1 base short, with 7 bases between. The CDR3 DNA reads TGTGCCAGCAGCTTAGGGGGTTGGAACACTGAAGCTTTCTTT. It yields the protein CASSLGGWNTEAFF.